This T cell receptor beta chain stems from a study of T cell repertoires in aging, cancer and after chemotherapy (dated by TCRdb to between 2018 and 2021). Looking at the study overall: Six donor age groups were covered, ranging from 30 or younger up to 70 or older, and each group contained at least three individuals. To look at immunoaging and at how T cells reconstitute after chemotherapy, the study profiled TCR beta repertoires in peripheral blood from both healthy donors and cancer patients. In the solid tumor group, the paired samples taken before and after chemotherapy came from brain tumor (glioblastoma) patients given temozolomide-based therapy. Alongside some 96 healthy donors serving as a reference group, the cohort included some 220 cancer patients, of whom approximately 94 had hematological cancers and 110 to 140 had solid cancers. In total, the full dataset held 10 million or so TCR reads.

V gives up 2 bases and J gives up 1 base, and the segment between their germline ends measures 3 bases. Reading from cysteine to phenylalanine, the CDR3 counts 13 amino acids. CDR3 DNA is the only sequence kept; it has 39 bases, read in frame from the first base. Per the germline V gene (reference sequence), MNHEY is the CDR1 and SMNVEV is the CDR2. Rearranged TRB sequences spanning V, D and J segments were amplified in a multiplex touch-down PCR with a mixed TRB-A/B primer pool. Illumina adapters and sample indices were attached to the amplicons through two consecutive PCR reactions run with Phusion HS II polymerase. The amplicons were purified from gel with the NucleoSpin Gel and PCR Clean-up kit and then assessed with Qubit and an Agilent 2100 Bioanalyzer. Sequencing of the libraries was done on an Illumina MiSeq with paired-end, single-indexed 600-cycle runs. Per the original workflow: MiXCR versions 2.12 and 3.0.5 were used to process the TRB sequences. A clone was defined as each unique CDR3 nucleotide sequence, and only productive sequences supported by at least two reads were kept. Repertoire metrics included Shannon diversity, evenness, clonality (one minus evenness), and alpha-parameterized diversity profiles from alpha 0 to 5. The IGoR algorithm was used to compute generation probabilities of clones in paired pre- and post-chemotherapy samples. TCRdb cleaned the public reads at Q25 with fastp, built clones with MiXCR and kept in-frame beta chains. Rows with a matching CDR3 protein are joined into one entry that keeps the most common DNA and genes. What appears here as the V and J calls and clone size reflects TCRdb's work, not the paper's. Present in this sample are some 19,000 distinct CDR3 sequences, 30% to 45% of which were seen just once. Of the sample, approximately 17% falls within the top ten clones.

Instead of sorted cells or RNA, genomic DNA extracted from peripheral blood served as the source for amplifying TCR beta rearrangements. General study outcomes and caveats: In healthy donors, the decline in TCR diversity with age was mainly due to loss of richness, whereas in cancer patients loss of evenness also played a role. In both cancer cohorts, the median generation probability rose over the chemotherapy interval, which suggests that the repertoire was reconstituted through rebound thymic output. It was noted by the authors that conclusions about immunological memory after chemotherapy cannot be drawn from the repertoire data. Compared with age-matched healthy donors, untreated patients with either hematological or solid cancers had significantly lower TCR diversity in the blood along with higher clonality.

Only a few counts were recorded for this clonotype. The antigen it recognizes is unknown. Base-call qualities are not available, and no considerably larger clone is one nucleotide away. Rearrangement joined TRBV27 to TRBJ2-4, with the D gene uncertain. The source material was blood. This receptor was obtained from a human donor with a solid tumor. The DNA sequence follows: TGTGCCAGCAGTTTAAGGGCCAAAAACATTCAGTACTTC. Translated, it reads CASSLRAKNIQYF.